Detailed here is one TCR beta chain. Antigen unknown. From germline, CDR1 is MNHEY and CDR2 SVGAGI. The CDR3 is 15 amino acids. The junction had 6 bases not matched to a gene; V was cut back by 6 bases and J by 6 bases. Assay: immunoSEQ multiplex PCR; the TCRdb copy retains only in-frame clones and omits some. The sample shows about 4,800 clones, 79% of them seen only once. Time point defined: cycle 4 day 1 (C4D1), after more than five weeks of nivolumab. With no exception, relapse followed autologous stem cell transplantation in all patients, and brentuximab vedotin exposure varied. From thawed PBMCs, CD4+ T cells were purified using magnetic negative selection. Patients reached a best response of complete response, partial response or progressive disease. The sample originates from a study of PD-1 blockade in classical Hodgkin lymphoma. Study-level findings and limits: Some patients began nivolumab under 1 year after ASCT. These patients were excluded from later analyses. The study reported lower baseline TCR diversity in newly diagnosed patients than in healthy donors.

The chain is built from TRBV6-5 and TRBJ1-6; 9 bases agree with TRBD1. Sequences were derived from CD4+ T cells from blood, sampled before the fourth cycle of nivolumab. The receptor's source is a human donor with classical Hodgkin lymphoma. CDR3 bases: TGTGCCAGCAGCTCCGGGACAGGGCCTAATTCACCCCTCCACTTT. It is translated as CASSSGTGPNSPLHF.